There are a few counts of the clone carrying this TCR beta chain. The antigen remains undetermined. TCRdb re-called the PCR reads through MiXCR. The repertoire holds about 17,000 clones, with around 30% as singletons. V shed 6 bases and J 5 bases; nucleotides not matched to a gene: 9. This CDR3 contains 15 residues. This record comes from a study of metastatic and nonmetastatic thyroid tumors. Study results and caveats: TCR beta diversity was reportedly significantly higher in malignant thyroid tumors than benign nodules, in blood and tumor.

Until they underwent thyroid surgery, no patient had received any treatment. V and J are TRBV12-3 or TRBV12-4 and TRBJ1-1, with TRBD1 identical over 10 bases. Sequences were obtained from tumor tissue. This TCR was sampled from a male donor with papillary thyroid cancer or a benign thyroid nodule (not recorded which). Some clones in this sample may be carry-over from other donors' samples. The CDR3 sequence: CASSPGTGDGTEAFF. Written as DNA, the CDR3 is TGTGCCAGCAGCCCTGGGACAGGGGATGGGACTGAAGCTTTCTTT.